Listed below are T cell receptor beta chains from one sample, sequenced in a study of cytomegalovirus exposure and HLA in healthy donors. Assay used: immunoSEQ multiplex PCR; TCRdb lists only in-frame clones, some missing. The sample gives about 250,000 clones, about 86% of which show up once; about 2.8% is in the top ten. Input material: PBMCs. The origin of the receptors is a man aged 18 to 30 in good health and CMV-seronegative. CDR3s include the opening cysteine and the closing phenylalanine or tryptophan. D genes are given only for firm matches. Clone size, where shown, is once, few, many, or a class for clones that have expanded.

V gene: TRBV25-1
clone size: once
J gene: TRBJ2-7
D gene: -
CDR3 DNA: TGTGCCAGCAGCACCCAGGGGGGAGAGCAGTACTTC
CDR3 protein: CASSTQGGEQYF

V gene: TRBV28
clone size: -
J gene: TRBJ2-2
D gene: TRBD2
CDR3 DNA: TGTGCCAGCAGTTTAAGCGGGAGGAAATCCGGGGAGCTGTTTTTT
CDR3 protein: CASSLSGRKSGELFF

V gene: TRBV30
clone size: -
J gene: TRBJ2-3
D gene: TRBD1
CDR3 DNA: TGTGCCTCCGGGACAGGGGTCACAGATACGCAGTATTTT
CDR3 protein: CASGTGVTDTQYF

V gene: TRBV28
clone size: -
J gene: TRBJ1-1
D gene: TRBD1
CDR3 DNA: TGTGCCAGCAGTTTACAGGGACAGGGAGCTTTCTTT
CDR3 protein: CASSLQGQGAFF

V gene: TRBV7-2
clone size: -
J gene: TRBJ2-2
D gene: TRBD1
CDR3 DNA: TGTGCCAGCAGCCCCCCTACCGGGACAGGGGTTACCGGGGAGCTGTTTTTT
CDR3 protein: CASSPPTGTGVTGELFF

V gene: TRBV28
clone size: -
J gene: TRBJ2-7
D gene: -
CDR3 DNA: TGTGCCAGCAGTTTAGGGGGGTCCACCTCCTACGAGCAGTACTTC
CDR3 protein: CASSLGGSTSYEQYF

V gene: TRBV18
clone size: -
J gene: TRBJ1-5
D gene: TRBD1
CDR3 DNA: TGTGCCAGCTCTGTGACAGGGGGACTCAGCAATCAGCCCCAGCATTTT
CDR3 protein: CASSVTGGLSNQPQHF

V gene: TRBV2
clone size: -
J gene: TRBJ1-1
D gene: TRBD1
CDR3 DNA: TGTGCCAGCAAGACAGACAGGGTGGCTGAAGCTTTCTTT
CDR3 protein: CASKTDRVAEAFF

V gene: TRBV27
clone size: -
J gene: TRBJ1-1
D gene: -
CDR3 DNA: TGTGCCAGCAGTTCGGGACTCTTGAACACTGAAGCTTTCTTT
CDR3 protein: CASSSGLLNTEAFF

V gene: TRBV4-3
clone size: -
J gene: TRBJ2-7
D gene: -
CDR3 DNA: TGCGCCAGCAGCCCGCAGGCCTCCTACGAGCAGTACTTC
CDR3 protein: CASSPQASYEQYF

V gene: TRBV6-4
clone size: -
J gene: TRBJ1-3
D gene: -
CDR3 DNA: TGTGCCAGCAGTGACCCGACAGGACCTAGCTCTGGAAACACCATATATTTT
CDR3 protein: CASSDPTGPSSGNTIYF

V gene: TRBV6-5
clone size: -
J gene: TRBJ2-7
D gene: TRBD2
CDR3 DNA: TGTGCCAGCAGTTACTCGACGGGACTAACATTCTACGAGCAGTACTTC
CDR3 protein: CASSYSTGLTFYEQYF

V gene: TRBV28
clone size: -
J gene: TRBJ1-3
D gene: -
CDR3 DNA: TGTGCCACTGGGCGGGGACCTGGAAACACCATATATTTT
CDR3 protein: CATGRGPGNTIYF

V gene: TRBV7-3
clone size: -
J gene: TRBJ2-1
D gene: -
CDR3 DNA: TGTGCCAGCAGCTTAGAAGGAGGTGAGCAGTTCTTC
CDR3 protein: CASSLEGGEQFF

V gene: TRBV7-3
clone size: -
J gene: TRBJ2-3
D gene: -
CDR3 DNA: TGTGCCAGCAGCTTAGGTGTCAGTAGCACAGATACGCAGTATTTT
CDR3 protein: CASSLGVSSTDTQYF

V gene: TRBV6-1
clone size: -
J gene: TRBJ1-5
D gene: -
CDR3 DNA: TGTGCCAGCAGTGGCACACAGCAGCCCCAGCATTTT
CDR3 protein: CASSGTQQPQHF

V gene: TRBV27
clone size: -
J gene: TRBJ1-2
D gene: -
CDR3 DNA: TGTGCCAGCAGTCCTAGAGAGTATTACTATGGCTACACCTTC
CDR3 protein: CASSPREYYYGYTF

V gene: TRBV27
clone size: few
J gene: TRBJ1-1
D gene: -
CDR3 DNA: TGTGCCAGCAGTGGGCAGACGAACACTGAAGCTTTCTTT
CDR3 protein: CASSGQTNTEAFF

V gene: TRBV7-8
clone size: -
J gene: TRBJ2-7
D gene: -
CDR3 DNA: TGTGCCAGCAGCTTAACCGGGGGAAACGAGCAGTACTTC
CDR3 protein: CASSLTGGNEQYF

V gene: TRBV30
clone size: -
J gene: TRBJ1-1
D gene: -
CDR3 DNA: TGTGCCTGGGGGCTTACAGGTTACACTGAAGCTTTCTTT
CDR3 protein: CAWGLTGYTEAFF

V gene: TRBV10-3
clone size: -
J gene: TRBJ2-7
D gene: TRBD2
CDR3 DNA: TGTGCCACTAAAGGGACTAGCGGGAGGGCCCAATACTACGAGCAGTACTTC
CDR3 protein: CATKGTSGRAQYYEQYF

V gene: TRBV4-1
clone size: -
J gene: TRBJ2-1
D gene: -
CDR3 DNA: TGCGCCAGCACCTCCCTCAGTGTGCATGAGCAGTTCTTC
CDR3 protein: CASTSLSVHEQFF

V gene: TRBV7-9
clone size: -
J gene: TRBJ2-5
D gene: TRBD2
CDR3 DNA: TGTGCCAGCAGCGATCATGAGCGGGAACCACCCTCGGGGACCCAGTACTTC
CDR3 protein: CASSDHEREPPSGTQYF

V gene: TRBV5-6
clone size: once
J gene: TRBJ1-5
D gene: -
CDR3 DNA: TGTGCCAGCAGCTTGCGAGGGGGGGGTCAGCCCCAGCATTTT
CDR3 protein: CASSLRGGGQPQHF

V gene: TRBV5-1
clone size: -
J gene: TRBJ2-3
D gene: TRBD2
CDR3 DNA: TGCGCCAGCAGGGTCAGCGGGGGGTCCACAGATACGCAGTATTTT
CDR3 protein: CASRVSGGSTDTQYF

V gene: TRBV20-1
clone size: -
J gene: TRBJ2-6
D gene: -
CDR3 DNA: TGCAGTGTACATGGGGCCAACGTCCTGACTTTC
CDR3 protein: CSVHGANVLTF

V gene: TRBV7-9
clone size: -
J gene: TRBJ2-1
D gene: -
CDR3 DNA: TGTGCCAGCAGCTTAGTAAGGAGGGAAGAGCAGTTCTTC
CDR3 protein: CASSLVRREEQFF

V gene: TRBV27
clone size: -
J gene: TRBJ1-5
D gene: TRBD1
CDR3 DNA: TGTGCCAGCAGTAAGGACAGGGGCCAGCCCCAGCATTTT
CDR3 protein: CASSKDRGQPQHF

V gene: TRBV4-3
clone size: -
J gene: TRBJ1-1
D gene: -
CDR3 DNA: TGCGCCAGCAGCCAAGATCAGGAGGGACTCAACACTGAAGCTTTCTTT
CDR3 protein: CASSQDQEGLNTEAFF

V gene: TRBV12-5
clone size: -
J gene: TRBJ2-5
D gene: TRBD1
CDR3 DNA: TGTGCTAGTGGTTTAGGACAGGGGGCAGAGACCCAGTACTTC
CDR3 protein: CASGLGQGAETQYF